This T cell receptor (beta chain) was found in a study of cytomegalovirus exposure and HLA in healthy donors. The CDR3 sequence is 15 residues long. Trimming pared 7 bases from V and 5 bases from J, leaving 19 bases between. The germline V gene encodes CDR1 MNHNY and CDR2 SVGAGI (reference sequence). In its sample, this clone was seen once. Primers for the PCR totalled 60 Vbeta and 13 Jbeta. The protocol was immunoSEQ multiplex PCR, while the TCRdb copy is restricted to in-frame clones and leaves out a portion. The table includes 200,000 or so clones, roughly four fifths detected once. V usage is TRBV6-6 and J usage is TRBJ2-3; TRBD2 might be the D (5 bases). The sequence was obtained from a woman under 30 in good health and CMV-seropositive. Input material: PBMCs. CDR3 sequence: CASNPSGWGEDTQYF. The CDR3 DNA follows: TGTGCCAGCAATCCTTCCGGGTGGGGAGAAGATACGCAGTATTTT.